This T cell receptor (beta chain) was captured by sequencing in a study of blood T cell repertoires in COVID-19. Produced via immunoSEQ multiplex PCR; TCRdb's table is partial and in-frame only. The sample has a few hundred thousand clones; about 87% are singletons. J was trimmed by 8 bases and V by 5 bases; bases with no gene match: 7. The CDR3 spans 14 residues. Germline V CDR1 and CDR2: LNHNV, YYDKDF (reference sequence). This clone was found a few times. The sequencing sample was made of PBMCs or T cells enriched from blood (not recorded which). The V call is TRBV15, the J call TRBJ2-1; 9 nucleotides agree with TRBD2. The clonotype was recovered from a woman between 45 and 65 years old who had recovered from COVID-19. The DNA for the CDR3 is TGTGCCACCAGCGGGCGGGAGGGCCTATATGAGCAGTTCTTC. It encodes CATSGREGLYEQFF.